The 6 T cell receptor beta chains below come from one sample, sequenced in a study of cytomegalovirus exposure and HLA in healthy donors. Both 60 Vbeta primers and 13 Jbeta primers went into the PCR. Assay used: immunoSEQ multiplex PCR; TCRdb lists only in-frame clones, some missing. Of around 150,000 clones in the sample, roughly 80% were seen once. The sample comprised PBMCs. These receptors were obtained from a man between 40 and 49 years old in good health and CMV-seronegative.

The chain has TRBV28 and TRBJ2-5, with D maybe TRBD2 (5 bases). V was trimmed by 6 bases and J by 5 bases, leaving 13 bases between them. This CDR3 has 13 amino acids. Germline V lookup: CDR1 MDHEN, CDR2 SYDVKM. The CDR3 sequence: CASSDYSGETQYF. In DNA form, the CDR3 reads TGTGCCAGCAGCGACTACTCTGGGGAGACCCAGTACTTC.

V is TRBV7-2 and J is TRBJ2-5, with no clear D. Per the germline V gene, CDR1 is SGHTA and CDR2 is FQGNSA. The CDR3 is 17 amino acids. V gave up 0 bases and J gave up 0 bases, with 14 bases separating them. This chain's CDR3 is CASSLAVGAQYQETQYF. The CDR3 DNA follows: TGTGCCAGCAGCTTAGCCGTGGGCGCCCAGTACCAAGAGACCCAGTACTTC.

DNA for the CDR3: TGTGCCAGCAGTCCCCAACAGGGATCAACTGCCTACGAGCAGTACTTC. Translating it yields CASSPQQGSTAYEQYF. The chain recombines TRBV27 with TRBJ2-7; possible D gene TRBD1, 6 bases. Trimming took off 5 bases at V and 2 bases at J, with 19 bases between the two ends. The germline CDR1 and CDR2 sequences are MNHEY and SMNVEV (reference sequence). The CDR3 runs to 16 residues.

The chain has TRBV5-1 and TRBJ1-5; a possible D gene is TRBD1 (5 bases). Germline V gene lookup returns CDR1 SGHRS and CDR2 YFSETQ. The CDR3 runs to 14 residues. The V end lost 0 bases, the J end lost 9 bases, and 13 bases lay between the germline ends. The DNA of the CDR3 is TGCGCCAGCAGCTTGGACGGGCCGGGGGGGCCCCAGCATTTT. This codes for CASSLDGPGGPQHF.

The chain joins TRBV27 to TRBJ2-7; unclear D gene. This CDR3 contains 14 residues. CDR1 and CDR2 from the germline V gene are MNHEY and SMNVEV (reference sequence). The germline V and J ends were trimmed by 5 bases and 0 bases, with 11 bases remaining between them. CDR3 DNA sequence: TGTGCCAGCAGTGCCCTCGACTTCTCCTACGAGCAGTACTTC. Encoded protein: CASSALDFSYEQYF.

This sequence joins TRBV19 and TRBJ1-1; possible D gene TRBD1, 5 bases. CDR3 size: 13 residues. Germline assignment: CDR1 LNHDA and CDR2 SQIVND (reference sequence). The germline V and J ends were trimmed by 6 bases and 4 bases, with 12 bases remaining between them. The CDR3 is CASSPDRVTEAFF. CDR3 DNA sequence: TGTGCCAGTAGCCCTGACAGAGTCACTGAAGCTTTCTTT.